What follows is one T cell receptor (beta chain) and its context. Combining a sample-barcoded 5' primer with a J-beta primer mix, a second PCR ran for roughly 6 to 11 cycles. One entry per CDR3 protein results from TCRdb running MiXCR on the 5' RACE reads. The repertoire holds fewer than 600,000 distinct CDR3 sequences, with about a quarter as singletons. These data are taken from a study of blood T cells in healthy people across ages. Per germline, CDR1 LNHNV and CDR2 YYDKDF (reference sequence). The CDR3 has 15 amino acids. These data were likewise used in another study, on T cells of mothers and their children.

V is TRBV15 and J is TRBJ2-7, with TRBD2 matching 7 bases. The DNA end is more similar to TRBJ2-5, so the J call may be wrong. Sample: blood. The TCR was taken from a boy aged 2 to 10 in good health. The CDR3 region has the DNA TGTGCCACCAGCCCAGTCAGACTAGCCCAAGAGACCCAGTACTTC. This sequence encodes CATSPVRLAQETQYF.